This T cell receptor beta chain was captured in a study of blood T cell repertoires in COVID-19. Whole-study context: Acute-phase and convalescent COVID-19 samples originated in the United States, Italy and Spain. In each case, the material was cDNA or gDNA derived from T cells, B-cell-depleted T cells, or PBMCs.

This table comes from immunoSEQ multiplex PCR, and its TCRdb copy is limited to in-frame clones, with some not included. Among around 310,000 clones listed, around 89% were seen once. Germline loops: CDR1 SQVTM, CDR2 ANQGSEA. Trimming took off 0 bases at V and 8 bases at J, with 12 bases between the two ends. CDR3 length: 13 residues. The V gene is TRBV29-1, the J gene TRBJ2-3; tentative D call: TRBD2 (5 bases). The source of this sequence is a woman between 50 and 59 years old with active or convalescent COVID-19. The sequenced sample was peripheral blood. CDR3 residues: CSVEDRTPPTQYF. In DNA, the CDR3 is TGCAGCGTTGAAGATCGGACTCCCCCTACGCAGTATTTT.